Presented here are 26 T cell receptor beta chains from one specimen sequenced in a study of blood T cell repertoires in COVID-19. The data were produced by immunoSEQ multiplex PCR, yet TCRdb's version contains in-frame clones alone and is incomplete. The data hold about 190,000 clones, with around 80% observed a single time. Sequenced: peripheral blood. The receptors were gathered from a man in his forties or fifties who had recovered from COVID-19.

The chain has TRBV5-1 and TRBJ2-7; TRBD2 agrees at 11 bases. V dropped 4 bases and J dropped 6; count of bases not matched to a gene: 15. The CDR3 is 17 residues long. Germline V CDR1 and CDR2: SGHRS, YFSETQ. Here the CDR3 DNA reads TGCGCCAGCAGCCTAGAGGGGGGCCTAGCGGGAGGTCGCGAGCAGTACTTC. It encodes CASSLEGGLAGGREQYF.

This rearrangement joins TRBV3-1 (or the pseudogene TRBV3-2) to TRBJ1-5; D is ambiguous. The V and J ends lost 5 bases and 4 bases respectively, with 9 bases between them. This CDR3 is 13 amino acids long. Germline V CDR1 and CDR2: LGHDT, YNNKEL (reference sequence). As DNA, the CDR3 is TGTGCCAGCAGCAGGACGGGAAATCAGCCCCAGCATTTT. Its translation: CASSRTGNQPQHF.

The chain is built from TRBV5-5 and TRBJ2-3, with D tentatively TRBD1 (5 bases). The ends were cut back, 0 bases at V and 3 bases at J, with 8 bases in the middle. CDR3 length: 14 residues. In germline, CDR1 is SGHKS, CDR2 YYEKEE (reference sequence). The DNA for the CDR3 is TGTGCCAGCAGCTTGGTGGCAGGGACAGATACGCAGTATTTT. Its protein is CASSLVAGTDTQYF.

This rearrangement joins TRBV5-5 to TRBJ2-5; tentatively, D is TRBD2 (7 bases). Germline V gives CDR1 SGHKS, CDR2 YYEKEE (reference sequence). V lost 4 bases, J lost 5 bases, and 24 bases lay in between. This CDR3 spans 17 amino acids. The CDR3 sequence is CASSPQGTISGYETQYF. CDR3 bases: TGTGCCAGCAGCCCACAGGGAACCATTAGCGGGTACGAGACCCAGTACTTC.

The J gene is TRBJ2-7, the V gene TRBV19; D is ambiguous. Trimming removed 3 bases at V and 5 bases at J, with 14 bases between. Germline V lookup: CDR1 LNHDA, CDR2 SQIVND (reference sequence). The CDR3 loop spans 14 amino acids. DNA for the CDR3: TGTGCCAGTAGTATTAGTTCCCGGGTCGACGAGCAGTACTTC. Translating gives CASSISSRVDEQYF.

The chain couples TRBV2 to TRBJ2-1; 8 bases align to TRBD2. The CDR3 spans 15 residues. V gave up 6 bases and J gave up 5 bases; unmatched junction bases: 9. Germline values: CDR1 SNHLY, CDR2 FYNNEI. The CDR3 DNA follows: TGTGCCAGCAGCCGAACTAGCGGCCTAAACAATGAGCAGTTCTTC. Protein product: CASSRTSGLNNEQFF.

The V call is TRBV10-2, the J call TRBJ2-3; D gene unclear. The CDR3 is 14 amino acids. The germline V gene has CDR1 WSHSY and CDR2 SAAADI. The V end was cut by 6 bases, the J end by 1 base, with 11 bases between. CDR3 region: CASRRGEGTDTQYF. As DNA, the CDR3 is TGCGCCAGCAGACGTGGAGAGGGCACAGATACGCAGTATTTT.

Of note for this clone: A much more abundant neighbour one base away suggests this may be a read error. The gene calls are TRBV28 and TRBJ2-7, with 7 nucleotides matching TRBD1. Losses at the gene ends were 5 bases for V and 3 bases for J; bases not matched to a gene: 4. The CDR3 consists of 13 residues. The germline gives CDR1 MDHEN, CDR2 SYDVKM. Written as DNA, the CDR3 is TGTGCCAGCAGTCCGACAGGGTTCTACGAGCAGTACTTC. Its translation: CASSPTGFYEQYF.

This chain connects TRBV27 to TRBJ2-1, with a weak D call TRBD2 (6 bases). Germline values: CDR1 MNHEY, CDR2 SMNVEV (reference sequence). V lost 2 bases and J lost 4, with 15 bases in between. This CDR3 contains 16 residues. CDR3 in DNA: TGTGCCAGCAGTTTAAACAGCGGGCATCTTTACAATGAGCAGTTCTTC. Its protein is CASSLNSGHLYNEQFF.

The CDR3 DNA reads as TGTGCCACCAGTGATTCCAGGGTCGCTAGCACAGATACGCAGTATTTT. Amino acid sequence: CATSDSRVASTDTQYF. The chain has TRBV24-1 and TRBJ2-3; TRBD1 might be the D (5 bases). CDR1 and CDR2 from the germline V gene are KGHDR and SFDVKD. The ends were cut back, 2 bases at V and 0 bases at J, with 11 bases in the middle. CDR3 length: 16 amino acids.

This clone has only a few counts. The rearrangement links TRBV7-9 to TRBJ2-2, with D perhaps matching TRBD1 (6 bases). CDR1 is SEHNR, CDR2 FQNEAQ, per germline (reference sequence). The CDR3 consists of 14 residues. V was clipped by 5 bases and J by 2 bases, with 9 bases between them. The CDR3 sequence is CASSPTGNTGELFF. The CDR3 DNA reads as TGTGCCAGCAGCCCGACAGGAAACACCGGGGAGCTGTTTTTT. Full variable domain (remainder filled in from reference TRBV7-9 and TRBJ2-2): DTGVSQNPRHKITKRGQNVTFRCDPISEHNRLYWYRQTLGQGPEFLTYFQNEAQLEKSRLLSDRFSAERPKGSFSTLEIQRTEQGDSAMYLCASSPTGNTGELFFGEGSRLTVL.

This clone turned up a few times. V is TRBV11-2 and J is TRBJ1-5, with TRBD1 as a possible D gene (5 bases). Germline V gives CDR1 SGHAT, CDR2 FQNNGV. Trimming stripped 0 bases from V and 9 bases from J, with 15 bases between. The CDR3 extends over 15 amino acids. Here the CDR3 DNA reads TGTGCCAGCAGCTTAGATCTGGACACTAAGGGGCCCCAGCATTTT. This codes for CASSLDLDTKGPQHF.

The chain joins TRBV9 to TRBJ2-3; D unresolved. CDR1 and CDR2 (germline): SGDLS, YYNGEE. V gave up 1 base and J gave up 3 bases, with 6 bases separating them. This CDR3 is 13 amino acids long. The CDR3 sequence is CASSVPTTDTQYF. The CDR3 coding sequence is TGTGCCAGCAGCGTACCCACAACAGATACGCAGTATTTT.

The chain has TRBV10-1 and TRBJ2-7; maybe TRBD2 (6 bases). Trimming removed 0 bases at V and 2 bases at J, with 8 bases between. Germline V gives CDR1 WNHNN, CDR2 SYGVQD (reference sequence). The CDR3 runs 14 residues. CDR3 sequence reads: CASSESTGAYEQYF. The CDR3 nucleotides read TGCGCCAGCAGTGAGTCAACGGGGGCCTACGAGCAGTACTTC.

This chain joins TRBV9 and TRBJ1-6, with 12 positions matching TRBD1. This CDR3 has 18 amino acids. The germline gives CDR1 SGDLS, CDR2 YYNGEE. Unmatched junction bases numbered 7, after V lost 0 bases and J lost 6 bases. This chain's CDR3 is CASSVAGTGGFGNSPLHF. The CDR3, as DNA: TGTGCCAGCAGCGTAGCTGGGACAGGGGGCTTTGGTAATTCACCCCTCCACTTT.

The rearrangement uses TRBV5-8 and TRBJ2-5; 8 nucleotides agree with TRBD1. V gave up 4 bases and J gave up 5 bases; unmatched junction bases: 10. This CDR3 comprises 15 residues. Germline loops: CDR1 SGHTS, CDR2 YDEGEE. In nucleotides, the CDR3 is TGTGCCAGCAGCCAAGGGACAGGTCAATTGGAGACCCAGTACTTC. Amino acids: CASSQGTGQLETQYF.

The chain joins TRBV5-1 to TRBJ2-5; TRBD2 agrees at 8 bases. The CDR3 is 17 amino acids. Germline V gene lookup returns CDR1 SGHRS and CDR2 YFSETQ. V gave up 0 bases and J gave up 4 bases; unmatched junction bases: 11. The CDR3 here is CASSLAIGLARLETQYF. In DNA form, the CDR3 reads TGCGCCAGCAGCTTGGCAATTGGACTAGCCCGATTAGAGACCCAGTACTTC. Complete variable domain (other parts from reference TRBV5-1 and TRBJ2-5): KAGVTQTPRYLIKTRGQQVTLSCSPISGHRSVSWYQQTPGQGLQFLFEYFSETQRNKGNFPGRFSGRQFSNSRSEMNVSTLELGDSALYLCASSLAIGLARLETQYFGPGTRLLVL.

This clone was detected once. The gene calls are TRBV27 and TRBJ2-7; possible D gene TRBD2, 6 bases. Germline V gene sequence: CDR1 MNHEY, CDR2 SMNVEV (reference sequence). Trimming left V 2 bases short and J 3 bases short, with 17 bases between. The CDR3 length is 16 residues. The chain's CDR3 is CASSLAGYRAVYEQYF. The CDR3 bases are TGTGCCAGCAGTTTAGCGGGATACCGCGCCGTCTACGAGCAGTACTTC.

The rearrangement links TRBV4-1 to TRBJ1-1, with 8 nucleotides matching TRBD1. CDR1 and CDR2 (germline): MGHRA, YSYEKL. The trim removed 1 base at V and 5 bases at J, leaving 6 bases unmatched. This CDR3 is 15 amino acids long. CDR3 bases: TGCGCCAGCAGCCAAGCCCATGGACAGGGTACTGAAGCTTTCTTT. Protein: CASSQAHGQGTEAFF.

CDR3 DNA sequence: TGTGCCTGGACGAGCCAAGAGACCCAGTACTTC. Amino acids: CAWTSQETQYF. This rearrangement joins TRBV30 to TRBJ2-5; D ambiguous. The ends were cut back, 4 bases at V and 1 base at J, with 4 bases in the middle. The CDR3 is 11 residues long. CDR1 and CDR2 from the germline V gene are GTSNPN and SVGIG (reference sequence).

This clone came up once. This chain's CDR3 is CASSKYSGVSSRGEQFF. CDR3 in DNA: TGTGCCAGTAGCAAATACTCCGGTGTTAGTTCGAGAGGGGAGCAGTTCTTC. V and J are TRBV19 and TRBJ2-1, with D possibly TRBD2 on 5 matching bases. Germline V gene lookup returns CDR1 LNHDA and CDR2 SQIVND (reference sequence). There are 17 residues in the CDR3. Trimming pared 6 bases from V and 10 bases from J, leaving 28 bases between. Drawing the rest from reference TRBV19 and TRBJ2-1, the complete variable domain is DGGITQSPKYLFRKEGQNVTLSCEQNLNHDAMYWYRQDPGQGLRLIYYSQIVNDFQKGDIAEGYSVSREKKESFPLTVTSAQKNPTAFYLCASSKYSGVSSRGEQFFGPGTRLTVL.

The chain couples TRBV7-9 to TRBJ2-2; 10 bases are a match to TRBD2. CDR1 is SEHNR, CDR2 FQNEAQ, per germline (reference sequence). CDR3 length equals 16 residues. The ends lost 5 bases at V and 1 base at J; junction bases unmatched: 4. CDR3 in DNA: TGTGCCAGCAGCCCTATAGCGGGAGGGAACACCGGGGAGCTGTTTTTT. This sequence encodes CASSPIAGGNTGELFF. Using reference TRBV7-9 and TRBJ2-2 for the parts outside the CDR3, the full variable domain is DTGVSQNPRHKITKRGQNVTFRCDPISEHNRLYWYRQTLGQGPEFLTYFQNEAQLEKSRLLSDRFSAERPKGSFSTLEIQRTEQGDSAMYLCASSPIAGGNTGELFFGEGSRLTVL.

The CDR3 reads CASSPETGVGEQYF. The CDR3 DNA follows: TGTGCCAGCTCACCTGAGACAGGGGTTGGCGAGCAGTACTTC. The genes are TRBV18 and TRBJ2-7; 8 bases are a match to TRBD1. This CDR3 has 14 amino acids. V was pared by 3 bases and J by 6 bases, with 7 bases of the junction left unmatched. Germline CDR1 reads KGHSH; CDR2 reads LQKENI.

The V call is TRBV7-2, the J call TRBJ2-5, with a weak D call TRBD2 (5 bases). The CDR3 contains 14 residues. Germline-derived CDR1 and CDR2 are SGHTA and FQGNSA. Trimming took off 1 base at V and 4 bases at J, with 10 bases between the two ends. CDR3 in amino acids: CASSLGLASETQYF. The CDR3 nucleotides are TGTGCCAGCAGCTTAGGCCTAGCATCAGAGACCCAGTACTTC.

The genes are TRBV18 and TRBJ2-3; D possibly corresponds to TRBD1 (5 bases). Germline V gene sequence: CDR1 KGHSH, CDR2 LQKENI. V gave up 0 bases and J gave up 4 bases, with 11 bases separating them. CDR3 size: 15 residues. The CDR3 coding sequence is TGTGCCAGCTCACCACCGGGGCGGTTGGCAGATACGCAGTATTTT. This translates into CASSPPGRLADTQYF.

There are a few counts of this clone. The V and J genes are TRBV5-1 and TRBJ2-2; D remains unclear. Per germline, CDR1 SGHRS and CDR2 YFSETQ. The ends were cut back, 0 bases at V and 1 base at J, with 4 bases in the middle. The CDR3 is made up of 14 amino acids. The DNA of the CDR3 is TGCGCCAGCAGCTTGGCCGTGAACACCGGGGAGCTGTTTTTT. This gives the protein CASSLAVNTGELFF.